This T cell receptor beta chain was retrieved from a study of vaccination and CD4 T cells after COVID-19. Study context: At a median roughly 100 days (range 35 to 161) after diagnosis, post-COVID samples were drawn.

Described treatment: approximately nine-day PBMC culture with coronavirus spike peptide pools or control peptides (ViraFEST assay). Once peptide pools had expanded antigen-specific T cells, ViraFEST sequenced TCRs. About this clonotype itself: Its antigen is as yet unknown.

Cultured CD4+ T-cell DNA underwent Oncomine TCR Beta short-read sequencing. In TCRdb, the PCR reads were re-called with MiXCR into one record per CDR3 protein. This sample has 15,000 to 17,000 distinct CDR3 sequences, with approximately 58% found just once. The CDR3 runs to 16 residues. V lost 3 bases and J 4 bases, leaving 18 bases between the germline ends. CDR1 DFQATT and CDR2 SNEGSKA come from the germline V gene (reference sequence). The chain joins TRBV20-1 to TRBJ2-2; perhaps TRBD1 as D (6 bases). This receptor was taken from a human donor who had recovered from COVID-19. Sequenced input: CD4+ T cells from blood, cultured in vitro. As DNA, the CDR3 is TGCAGTGCTAGGATCGACAAGGGGGTCGGCACCGGGGAGCTGTTTTTT. This encodes CSARIDKGVGTGELFF.